The 20 T cell receptor beta chains given below trace back to one sample, sequenced in a study of CD8 T cells in Susac syndrome. Reverse transcription of about 0.5 to 1 ug RNA used random hexamers. TCRdb re-analysed the immunoSEQ multiplex PCR reads in MiXCR, keeping a single row per CDR3 protein. Here the sample spans 200,000 or so distinct CDR3 sequences, more than 85% being singletons. Sequenced sample: CD8+ T cells from PBMCs. These receptors all come from a human donor with Susac syndrome.

The rearrangement uses TRBV29-1 and TRBJ1-3, with D uncertain. The CDR3 loop spans 12 amino acids. In germline, CDR1 is SQVTM, CDR2 ANQGSEA. The V gene lost 0 bases and the J gene lost 4 bases, with 4 bases spanning the gap. For the CDR3, the DNA is TGCAGCGTTGAAGATGTGGGAAACACCATATATTTT. The encoded protein is CSVEDVGNTIYF.

V is TRBV27 and J is TRBJ2-6, with a tentative D call TRBD1 (6 bases). This CDR3 comprises 15 residues. The V end lost 6 bases, the J end lost 3 bases, and 12 bases lay between the germline ends. Germline values: CDR1 MNHEY, CDR2 SMNVEV (reference sequence). DNA of the CDR3: TGTGCCAGCAGCCTACCAGGGGATGGGGCCAACGTCCTGACTTTC. Protein product: CASSLPGDGANVLTF.

V gene TRBV9 combines with J gene TRBJ2-1; 8 nucleotides line up with TRBD1. From germline, CDR1 is SGDLS and CDR2 YYNGEE. With 4 bases clipped from V and 6 bases from J, the junction kept 6 bases outside the gene matches. This CDR3 contains 14 residues. The CDR3 DNA reads as TGTGCCAGCAGCACGGGACAGGCCGTCAATGAGCAGTTCTTC. It translates to CASSTGQAVNEQFF.

The rearrangement joins TRBV13 to TRBJ2-3; the D gene could be TRBD1 or TRBD2 (6 bases each). The CDR3 spans 16 residues. Trimming shortened V by 0 bases and J by 1 base, and 11 bases separated the two germline ends. Germline CDR1 is PRHDT and CDR2 is FYEKMQ (reference sequence). The CDR3 loop is CASSLGLRGRTDTQYF. The DNA of the CDR3 is TGTGCCAGCAGCTTAGGCCTTCGGGGGCGCACAGATACGCAGTATTTT.

J is TRBJ2-7 and V is TRBV18; D is ambiguous. Trimming pared 6 bases from V and 9 bases from J, leaving 18 bases between. This CDR3 has 13 residues. Looked up from germline, CDR1 is KGHSH and CDR2 is LQKENI. CDR3 loop: CASSRGPLTGQYF. CDR3 nucleotides: TGTGCCAGCTCCCGTGGACCACTAACCGGGCAGTACTTC. The full variable domain, its missing parts supplied by reference TRBV18 and TRBJ2-7, is NAGVMQNPRHLVRRRGQEARLRCSPMKGHSHVYWYRQLPEEGLKFMVYLQKENIIDESGMPKERFSAEFPKEGPSILRIQQVVRGDSAAYFCASSRGPLTGQYFGPGTRLTVT.

The CDR3, as DNA: TGCAGTGCTAGTAGGGACTCTGGCTACGAGCAGTACTTC. Amino acid sequence: CSASRDSGYEQYF. The chain combines TRBV20-1 with TRBJ2-7, with D perhaps TRBD2 (6 bases). There are 13 residues in the CDR3. CDR1 is DFQATT and CDR2 is SNEGSKA in the germline V gene (reference sequence). V was pared by 3 bases and J by 3 bases, with 12 bases between.

Here the CDR3 reads CASSPRTGKANVLTF. DNA of the CDR3: TGCGCCAGCAGCCCCCGGACAGGGAAGGCCAACGTCCTGACTTTC. The chain combines TRBV5-1 with TRBJ2-6, with 8 bases that match TRBD1. The CDR3 totals 15 residues. V gave up 4 bases and J gave up 6 bases; unmatched junction bases: 6. Germline-derived CDR1 and CDR2 are SGHRS and YFSETQ.

This chain links TRBV4-2 with TRBJ2-2; D possibly corresponds to TRBD2 (6 bases). The CDR3 consists of 18 residues. Germline values: CDR1 LGHNA, CDR2 YNFKEQ. The ends were cut back, 2 bases at V and 3 bases at J, with 19 bases in the middle. This CDR3 reads CASSQFLEPGEYTGELFF. DNA of the CDR3: TGTGCCAGCAGCCAATTCCTAGAGCCGGGGGAATACACCGGGGAGCTGTTTTTT.

The chain joins TRBV4-1 to TRBJ1-5; 11 bases match TRBD1. The CDR3 is 15 residues long. Trimming removed 3 bases from V and 5 bases from J; junction bases left unmatched: 3. Germline-derived CDR1 and CDR2 are MGHRA and YSYEKL. CDR3 region: CASSQGTGGYQPQHF. The CDR3 nucleotides read TGCGCCAGCAGCCAGGGGACAGGGGGTTATCAGCCCCAGCATTTT.

A single count supports this clonotype. The chain links TRBV20-1 to TRBJ2-1, with D tentatively TRBD2 (5 bases). Germline V gene sequence: CDR1 DFQATT, CDR2 SNEGSKA (reference sequence). Trimming removed 3 bases from V and 5 bases from J, with 8 bases in between. The CDR3 contains 12 residues. CDR3 DNA sequence: TGCAGTGCTAGCGGGATAAACAATGAGCAGTTCTTC. It yields the protein CSASGINNEQFF.

CDR3 protein: CASSPPDRRDGYTF. The CDR3 coding sequence is TGTGCCAGCAGCCCCCCGGACAGGAGGGATGGCTACACCTTC. This chain uses TRBV13 with TRBJ1-2; 7 bases align to TRBD1. Trimming removed 5 bases from V and 6 bases from J; junction bases left unmatched: 9. The CDR3 sequence is 14 residues long. Looked up from germline, CDR1 is PRHDT and CDR2 is FYEKMQ (reference sequence).

CDR3 sequence reads: CASTLVGSSYNEQFF. In DNA, the CDR3 is TGCGCCAGCACCCTAGTCGGGAGCTCCTACAATGAGCAGTTCTTC. This chain links TRBV5-1 with TRBJ2-1; tentatively, D is TRBD2 (6 bases). Germline V CDR1 and CDR2: SGHRS, YFSETQ. The CDR3 is made up of 15 amino acids. V shed 6 bases and J shed 0 bases, with 13 bases lying between them.

V usage is TRBV5-1 and J usage is TRBJ2-1, with 9 positions matching TRBD1. Germline V gene lookup returns CDR1 SGHRS and CDR2 YFSETQ. This CDR3 has 16 residues. The ends lost 5 bases at V and 0 bases at J; junction bases unmatched: 6. The CDR3 DNA is TGCGCCAGCAGAGGGACGACAGGGGGCTCCTACAATGAGCAGTTCTTC. Translated, it gives CASRGTTGGSYNEQFF.

The genes are TRBV4-1 and TRBJ1-6, with a possible D match to TRBD1 (6 bases). There are 16 residues in the CDR3. V was cut by 4 bases and J by 4 bases, with 14 bases left in between. Germline V gives CDR1 MGHRA, CDR2 YSYEKL. The CDR3 bases are TGCGCCAGCAGCCGGACATTGGGACAATATAATTCACCCCTCCACTTT. It is translated as CASSRTLGQYNSPLHF.

The chain uses TRBV2 and TRBJ1-1; the match to TRBD1 covers 9 bases. The CDR3 runs to 12 residues. After removal of 10 bases from V and 6 bases from J, the junction contained 6 bases not matched to a gene. The germline CDR1 and CDR2 sequences are SNHLY and FYNNEI. CDR3 sequence (DNA): TGTGCCATCACAGGGGGCGCGGCTGAAGCTTTCTTT. It codes for CAITGGAAEAFF.

The chain carries TRBV9 and TRBJ1-2, with no clear D. V was shortened by 6 bases and J by 3 bases, with 9 bases between the two germline ends. The CDR3 runs to 12 residues. CDR1 is SGDLS, CDR2 YYNGEE, per germline. CDR3 region: CASTRPDYGYTF. The DNA of the CDR3 is TGTGCCAGCACCCGCCCAGACTATGGCTACACCTTC.

The chain carries TRBV3-1 and TRBJ1-6; D remains unclear. Per germline, CDR1 LGHDT and CDR2 YNNKEL (reference sequence). V dropped 4 bases and J dropped 0 bases, with 10 bases sitting between them. The CDR3 totals 16 residues. CDR3 in amino acids: CASSRTQSSYNSPLHF. In DNA form, the CDR3 reads TGTGCCAGCAGCCGGACCCAGAGCTCCTATAATTCACCCCTCCACTTT. Full variable domain (missing parts from reference TRBV3-1 and TRBJ1-6): DTAVSQTPKYLVTQMGNDKSIKCEQNLGHDTMYWYKQDSKKFLKIMFSYNNKELIINETVPNRFSPKSPDKAHLNLHINSLELGDSAVYFCASSRTQSSYNSPLHFGNGTRLTVT.

J is TRBJ1-1 and V is TRBV4-2; tentative D call: TRBD1 (5 bases). The CDR3 totals 16 residues. Germline-derived CDR1 and CDR2 are LGHNA and YNFKEQ. V lost 4 bases to trimming and J lost 2 bases, with 17 bases between them. The CDR3 DNA sequence: TGTGCCAGCAGCCCGCCCGGGGCAGCCATTAACACTGAAGCTTTCTTT. This gives the protein CASSPPGAAINTEAFF.

The genes are TRBV7-9 and TRBJ2-7; D remains unclear. The CDR3 sequence is 12 residues long. CDR1 SEHNR and CDR2 FQNEAQ come from the germline V gene (reference sequence). Trimming removed 3 bases from V and 3 bases from J, with 6 bases in between. The CDR3 sequence is CASSFDDYEQYF. The CDR3, as DNA: TGTGCCAGCAGCTTTGATGACTACGAGCAGTACTTC.

The chain employs TRBV11-2 and TRBJ1-6; a weak D match, TRBD1 (6 bases). CDR3 length: 15 amino acids. V lost 5 bases and J 7 bases, leaving 15 bases between the germline ends. From germline, CDR1 is SGHAT and CDR2 FQNNGV. CDR3 DNA: TGTGCCAGCAGCCCAGAACAGGGCTGGAATTCACCCCTCCACTTT. Protein product: CASSPEQGWNSPLHF.